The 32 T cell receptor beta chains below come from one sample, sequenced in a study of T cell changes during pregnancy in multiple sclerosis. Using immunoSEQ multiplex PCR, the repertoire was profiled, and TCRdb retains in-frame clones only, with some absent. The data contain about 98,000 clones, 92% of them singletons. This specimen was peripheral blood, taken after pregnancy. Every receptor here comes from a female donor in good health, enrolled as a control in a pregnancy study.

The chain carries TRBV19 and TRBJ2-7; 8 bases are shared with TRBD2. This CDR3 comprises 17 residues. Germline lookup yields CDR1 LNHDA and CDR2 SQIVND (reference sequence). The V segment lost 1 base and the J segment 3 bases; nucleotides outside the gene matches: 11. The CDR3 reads CASSIVGGLSGVYEQYF. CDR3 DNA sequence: TGTGCCAGTAGTATAGTGGGTGGACTTAGCGGGGTCTACGAGCAGTACTTC.

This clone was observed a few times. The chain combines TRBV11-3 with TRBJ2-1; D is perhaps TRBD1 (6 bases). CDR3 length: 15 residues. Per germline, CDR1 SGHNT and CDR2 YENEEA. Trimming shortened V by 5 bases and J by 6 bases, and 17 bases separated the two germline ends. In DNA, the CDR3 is TGTGCCAGCAGCCTTGGGACACAGTATATCAATGAGCAGTTCTTC. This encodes CASSLGTQYINEQFF.

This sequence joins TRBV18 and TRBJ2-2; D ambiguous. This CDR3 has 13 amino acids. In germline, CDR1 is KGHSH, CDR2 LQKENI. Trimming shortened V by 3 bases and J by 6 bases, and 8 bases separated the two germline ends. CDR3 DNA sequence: TGTGCCAGCTCACCTTTTGGGCCCGGGGAGCTGTTTTTT. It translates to CASSPFGPGELFF.

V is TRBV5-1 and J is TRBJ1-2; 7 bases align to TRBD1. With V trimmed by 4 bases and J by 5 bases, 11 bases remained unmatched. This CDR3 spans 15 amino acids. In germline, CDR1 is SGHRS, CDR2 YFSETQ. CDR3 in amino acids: CASSTEGGAGYGYTF. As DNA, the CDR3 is TGCGCCAGCAGCACGGAAGGGGGCGCCGGGTATGGCTACACCTTC.

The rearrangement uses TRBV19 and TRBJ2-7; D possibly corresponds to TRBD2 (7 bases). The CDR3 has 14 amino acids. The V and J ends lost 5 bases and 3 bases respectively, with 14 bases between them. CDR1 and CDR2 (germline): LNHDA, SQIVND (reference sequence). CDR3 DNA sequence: TGTGCCAGTAGTCGGGGGGCACAGCTCTACGAGCAGTACTTC. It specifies CASSRGAQLYEQYF.

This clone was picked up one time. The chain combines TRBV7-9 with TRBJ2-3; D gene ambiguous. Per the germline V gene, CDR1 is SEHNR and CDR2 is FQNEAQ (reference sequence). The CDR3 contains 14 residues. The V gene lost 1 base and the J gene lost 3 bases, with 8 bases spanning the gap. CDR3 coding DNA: TGTGCCAGCAGCTTAGGTCTAGATACAGATACGCAGTATTTT. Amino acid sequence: CASSLGLDTDTQYF.

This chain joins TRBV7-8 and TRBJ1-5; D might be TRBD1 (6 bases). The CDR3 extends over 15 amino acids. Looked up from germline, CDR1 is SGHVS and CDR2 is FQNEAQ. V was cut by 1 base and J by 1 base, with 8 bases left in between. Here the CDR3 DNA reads TGTGCCAGCAGCTTAGATAGGGGGAGCAATCAGCCCCAGCATTTT. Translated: CASSLDRGSNQPQHF.

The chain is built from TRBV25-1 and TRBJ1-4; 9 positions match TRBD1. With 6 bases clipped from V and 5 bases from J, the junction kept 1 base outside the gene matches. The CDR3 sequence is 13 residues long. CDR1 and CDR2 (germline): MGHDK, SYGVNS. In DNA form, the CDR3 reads TGTGCCAGCAGACAGGGGGCGAATGAAAAACTGTTTTTT. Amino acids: CASRQGANEKLFF.

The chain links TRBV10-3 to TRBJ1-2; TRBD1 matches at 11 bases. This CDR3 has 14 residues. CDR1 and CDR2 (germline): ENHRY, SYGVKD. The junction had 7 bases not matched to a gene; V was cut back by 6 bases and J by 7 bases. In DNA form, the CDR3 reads TGTGCCATCAGGAGGGACAGGGGGGACGTTGGCTACACCTTC. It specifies CAIRRDRGDVGYTF.

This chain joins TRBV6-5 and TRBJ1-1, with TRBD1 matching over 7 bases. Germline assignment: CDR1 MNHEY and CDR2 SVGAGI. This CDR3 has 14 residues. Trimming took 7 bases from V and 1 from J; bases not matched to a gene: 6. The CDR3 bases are TGTGCCAGCAAGAGACAGGGAGGGAACACTGAAGCTTTCTTT. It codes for CASKRQGGNTEAFF.

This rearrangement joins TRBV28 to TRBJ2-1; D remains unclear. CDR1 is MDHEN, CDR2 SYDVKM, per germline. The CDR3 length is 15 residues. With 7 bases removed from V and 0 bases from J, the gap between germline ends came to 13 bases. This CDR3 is CASKPVTGSYNEQFF. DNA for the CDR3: TGTGCCAGCAAGCCGGTTACGGGCTCCTACAATGAGCAGTTCTTC.

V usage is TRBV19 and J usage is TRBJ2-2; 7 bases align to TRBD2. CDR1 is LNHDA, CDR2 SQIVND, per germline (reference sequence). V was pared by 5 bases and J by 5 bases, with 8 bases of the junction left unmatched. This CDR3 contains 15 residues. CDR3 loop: CASSGGGSTTGELFF. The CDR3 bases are TGTGCCAGTAGTGGGGGAGGGAGCACAACCGGGGAGCTGTTTTTT.

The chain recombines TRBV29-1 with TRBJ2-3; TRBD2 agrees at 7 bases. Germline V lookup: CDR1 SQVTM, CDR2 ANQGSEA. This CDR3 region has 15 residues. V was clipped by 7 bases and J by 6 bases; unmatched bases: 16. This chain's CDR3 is CSASEGLPSWDTQYF. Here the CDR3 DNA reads TGCAGCGCCTCCGAGGGACTACCTAGCTGGGATACGCAGTATTTT.

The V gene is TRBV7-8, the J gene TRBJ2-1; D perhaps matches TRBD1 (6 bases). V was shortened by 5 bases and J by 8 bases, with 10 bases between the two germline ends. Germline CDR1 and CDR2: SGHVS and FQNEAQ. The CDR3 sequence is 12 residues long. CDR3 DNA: TGTGCCAGCAGCCCACCAGGGGATGAGCAGTTCTTC. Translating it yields CASSPPGDEQFF.

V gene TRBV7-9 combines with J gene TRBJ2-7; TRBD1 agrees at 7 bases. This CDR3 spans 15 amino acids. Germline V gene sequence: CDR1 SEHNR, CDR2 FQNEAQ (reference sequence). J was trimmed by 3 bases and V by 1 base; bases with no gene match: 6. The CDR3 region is CASSLGRRGNYEQYF. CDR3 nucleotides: TGTGCCAGCAGCTTAGGTCGCAGGGGGAACTACGAGCAGTACTTC.

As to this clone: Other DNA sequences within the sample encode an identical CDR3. CDR3 bases: TGCGCCAGCAGCGGACAGGGGGGGGGCACTGAAGCTTTCTTT. The encoded protein is CASSGQGGGTEAFF. The chain is built from TRBV5-1 and TRBJ1-1; the match to TRBD1 covers 10 bases. Germline CDR1 and CDR2: SGHRS and YFSETQ. The CDR3 extends over 14 amino acids. J was trimmed by 4 bases and V by 4 bases; bases with no gene match: 4.

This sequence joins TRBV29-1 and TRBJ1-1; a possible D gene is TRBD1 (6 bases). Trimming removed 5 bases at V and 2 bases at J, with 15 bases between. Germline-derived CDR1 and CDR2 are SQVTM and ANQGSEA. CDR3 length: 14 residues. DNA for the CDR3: TGCAGCGTTCCTGGACAGCCAACTAACACTGAAGCTTTCTTT. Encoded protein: CSVPGQPTNTEAFF.

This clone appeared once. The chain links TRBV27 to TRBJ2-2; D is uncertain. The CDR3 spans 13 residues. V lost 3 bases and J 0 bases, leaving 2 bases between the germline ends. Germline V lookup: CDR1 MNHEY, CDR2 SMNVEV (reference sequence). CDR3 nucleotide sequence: TGTGCCAGCAGTTTCACGAACACCGGGGAGCTGTTTTTT. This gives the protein CASSFTNTGELFF.

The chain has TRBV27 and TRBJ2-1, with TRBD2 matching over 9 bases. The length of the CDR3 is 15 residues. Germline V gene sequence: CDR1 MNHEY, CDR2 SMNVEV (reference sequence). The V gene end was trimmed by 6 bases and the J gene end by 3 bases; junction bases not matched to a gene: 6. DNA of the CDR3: TGTGCCAGCAGCCTTCGCGGGGGGGACTACAATGAGCAGTTCTTC. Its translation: CASSLRGGDYNEQFF.

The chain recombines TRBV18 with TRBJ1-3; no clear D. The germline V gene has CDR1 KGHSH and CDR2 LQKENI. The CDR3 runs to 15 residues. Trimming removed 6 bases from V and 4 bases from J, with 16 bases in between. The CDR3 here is CASSPGRDPGNTIYF. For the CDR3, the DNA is TGTGCCAGCTCCCCCGGCCGGGATCCCGGAAACACCATATATTTT.

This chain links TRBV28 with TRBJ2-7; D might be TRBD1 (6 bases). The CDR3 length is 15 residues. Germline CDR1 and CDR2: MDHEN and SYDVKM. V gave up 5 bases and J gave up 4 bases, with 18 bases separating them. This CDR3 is CASSPSGAGAYEQYF. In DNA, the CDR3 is TGTGCCAGCAGTCCTTCCGGAGCAGGGGCTTACGAGCAGTACTTC.

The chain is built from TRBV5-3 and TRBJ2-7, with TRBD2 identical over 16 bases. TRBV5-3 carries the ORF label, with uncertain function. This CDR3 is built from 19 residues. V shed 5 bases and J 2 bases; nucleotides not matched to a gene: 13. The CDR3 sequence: CARSPDWGLAGGPAYEQYF. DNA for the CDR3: TGTGCCAGAAGTCCCGACTGGGGACTAGCGGGAGGGCCGGCCTACGAGCAGTACTTC.

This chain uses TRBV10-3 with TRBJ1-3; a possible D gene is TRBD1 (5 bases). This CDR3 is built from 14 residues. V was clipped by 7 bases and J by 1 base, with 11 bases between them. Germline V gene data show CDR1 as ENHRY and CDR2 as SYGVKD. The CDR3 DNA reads TGTGCCATCAACCCAGGGTCTTCTGGAAACACCATATATTTT. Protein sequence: CAINPGSSGNTIYF.

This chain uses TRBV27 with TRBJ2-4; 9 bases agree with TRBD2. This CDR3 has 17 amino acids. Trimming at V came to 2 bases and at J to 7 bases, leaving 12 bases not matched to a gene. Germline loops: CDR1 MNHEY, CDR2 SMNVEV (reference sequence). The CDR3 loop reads CASSLQGPGLAPNIQYF. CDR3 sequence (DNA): TGTGCCAGCAGTTTACAGGGTCCGGGACTAGCCCCTAACATTCAGTACTTC.

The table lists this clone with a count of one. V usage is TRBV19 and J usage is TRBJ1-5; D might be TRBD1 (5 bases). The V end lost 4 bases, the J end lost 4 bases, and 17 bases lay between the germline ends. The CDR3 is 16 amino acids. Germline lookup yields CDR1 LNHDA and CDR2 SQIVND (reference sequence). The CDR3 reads CASSRAGSGANQPQHF. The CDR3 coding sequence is TGTGCCAGTAGTAGGGCAGGTTCTGGGGCTAATCAGCCCCAGCATTTT. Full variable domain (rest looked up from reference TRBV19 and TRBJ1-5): DGGITQSPKYLFRKEGQNVTLSCEQNLNHDAMYWYRQDPGQGLRLIYYSQIVNDFQKGDIAEGYSVSREKKESFPLTVTSAQKNPTAFYLCASSRAGSGANQPQHFGDGTRLSIL.

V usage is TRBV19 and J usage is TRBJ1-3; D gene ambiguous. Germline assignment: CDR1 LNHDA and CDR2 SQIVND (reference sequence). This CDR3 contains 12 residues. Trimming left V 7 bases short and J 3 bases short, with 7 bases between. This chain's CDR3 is CASIGIGNTIYF. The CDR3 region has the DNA TGTGCCAGTATCGGTATTGGAAACACCATATATTTT.

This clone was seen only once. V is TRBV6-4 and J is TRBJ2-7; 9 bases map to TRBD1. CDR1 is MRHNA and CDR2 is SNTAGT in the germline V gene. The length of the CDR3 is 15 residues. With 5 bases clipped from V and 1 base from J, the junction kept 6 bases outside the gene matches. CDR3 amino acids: CASSPTGGASYEQYF. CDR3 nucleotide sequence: TGTGCCAGCAGTCCCACAGGGGGCGCGTCCTACGAGCAGTACTTC.

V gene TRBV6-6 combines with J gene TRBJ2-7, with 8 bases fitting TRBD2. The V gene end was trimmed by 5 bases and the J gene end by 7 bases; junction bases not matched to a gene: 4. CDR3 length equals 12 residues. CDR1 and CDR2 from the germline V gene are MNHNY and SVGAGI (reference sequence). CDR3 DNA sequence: TGTGCCAGCAGTACGCCGGGGGGGGAGCAGTACTTC. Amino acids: CASSTPGGEQYF.

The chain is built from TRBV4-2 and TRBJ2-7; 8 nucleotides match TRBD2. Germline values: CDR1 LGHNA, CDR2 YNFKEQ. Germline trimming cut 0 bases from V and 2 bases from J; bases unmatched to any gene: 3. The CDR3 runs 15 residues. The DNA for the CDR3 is TGTGCCAGCAGCCAAGATACTAGCGGTACCTACGAGCAGTACTTC. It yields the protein CASSQDTSGTYEQYF.

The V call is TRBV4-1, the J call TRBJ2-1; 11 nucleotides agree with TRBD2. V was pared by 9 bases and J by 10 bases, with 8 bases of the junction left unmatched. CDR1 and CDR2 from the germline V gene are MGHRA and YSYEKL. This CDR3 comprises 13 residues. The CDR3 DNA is TGCGCCAGTTCTCTAGCGGGAGGAGAAGAGCAGTTCTTC. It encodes CASSLAGGEEQFF.

The CDR3 sequence: CASREPGQTYEQYF. The CDR3 DNA reads as TGCGCCAGCAGGGAACCGGGACAGACCTACGAGCAGTACTTC. The chain couples TRBV5-1 to TRBJ2-7; 7 bases fit TRBD1. The CDR3 has 14 amino acids. The germline V gene has CDR1 SGHRS and CDR2 YFSETQ. Trimming cost V 5 bases and J 2 bases; bases outside gene matches: 7.

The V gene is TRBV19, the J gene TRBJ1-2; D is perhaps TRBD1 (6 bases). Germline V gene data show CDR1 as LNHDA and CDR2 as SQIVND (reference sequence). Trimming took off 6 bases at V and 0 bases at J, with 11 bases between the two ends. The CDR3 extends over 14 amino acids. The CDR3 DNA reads TGTGCCAGTAGGGAAGGGGGAACTAACTATGGCTACACCTTC. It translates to CASREGGTNYGYTF.